The next 19 T cell receptor beta chains were all read from a single sample in a study of blood T cell repertoires in COVID-19. The repertoire was sequenced with immunoSEQ multiplex PCR; TCRdb's copy has only in-frame clones and lacks some. This sample carries 240,000 or so clones, over 70% of them seen once, and the ten largest clones take 2.5% to 4%. The sample taken for sequencing was peripheral blood. The receptors originated from an elderly woman with acute or convalescent COVID-19.

In its sample, this clone was seen a few times. This sequence joins TRBV19 and TRBJ1-6, with no clear D. Germline assignment: CDR1 LNHDA and CDR2 SQIVND (reference sequence). CDR3 size: 13 residues. The V gene lost 5 bases and the J gene lost 9 bases, with 11 bases spanning the gap. The CDR3 sequence: CASSSLGGSPLHF. The CDR3 nucleotides are TGTGCCAGTAGTTCGCTTGGAGGTTCACCCCTCCACTTT.

The rearrangement joins TRBV2 to TRBJ1-6, with 7 bases fitting TRBD1. This CDR3 is built from 14 residues. V was clipped by 8 bases and J by 4 bases; unmatched bases: 5. CDR1 and CDR2 (germline): SNHLY, FYNNEI. Written as DNA, the CDR3 is TGTGCCAGCGGAGAACAGGGGTATAATTCACCCCTCCACTTT. Translated, it gives CASGEQGYNSPLHF. The full variable domain, its missing parts supplied by reference TRBV2 and TRBJ1-6, is EPEVTQTPSHQVTQMGQEVILRCVPISNHLYFYWYRQILGQKVEFLVSFYNNEISEKSEIFDDQFSVERPDGSNFTLKIRSTKLEDSAMYFCASGEQGYNSPLHFGNGTRLTVT.

The chain joins TRBV21-1 to TRBJ2-5; the D call in the table, TRBD1, was not verified against the DNA. TRBV21-1 is noted as a pseudogene. This CDR3 spans 17 amino acids. Here the CDR3 reads CASSKPFRTEGQETQYF. The CDR3 DNA sequence: TGTGCCAGCAGCAAACCCTTTCGGACAGAAGGGCAAGAGACCCAGTACTTC.

The chain recombines TRBV19 with TRBJ2-1, with TRBD2 matching 10 bases. Germline-derived CDR1 and CDR2 are LNHDA and SQIVND (reference sequence). The ends lost 5 bases at V and 4 bases at J; junction bases unmatched: 8. The CDR3 consists of 16 residues. The CDR3 spells CASSVTASGGYNEQFF. For the CDR3, the DNA is TGTGCCAGTAGTGTCACCGCTAGCGGGGGATACAATGAGCAGTTCTTC. The entire variable domain, with the rest obtained from reference TRBV19 and TRBJ2-1, is as follows: DGGITQSPKYLFRKEGQNVTLSCEQNLNHDAMYWYRQDPGQGLRLIYYSQIVNDFQKGDIAEGYSVSREKKESFPLTVTSAQKNPTAFYLCASSVTASGGYNEQFFGPGTRLTVL.

The V call is TRBV7-7, the J call TRBJ2-7, with TRBD2 as a possible D gene (6 bases). CDR1 and CDR2 from the germline V gene are SSHAT and FNYEAQ (reference sequence). The CDR3 has 13 amino acids. V dropped 2 bases and J dropped 3 bases, with 8 bases sitting between them. In nucleotides, the CDR3 is TGTGCCAGCAGCTTAATGGGGGGCTACGAGCAGTACTTC. Protein sequence: CASSLMGGYEQYF.

The chain uses TRBV5-1 and TRBJ1-1; TRBD1 aligns across 7 bases. Germline V lookup: CDR1 SGHRS, CDR2 YFSETQ. This CDR3 spans 14 amino acids. V lost 6 bases, J lost 0 bases, and 5 bases stayed unmatched. This CDR3 reads CASNDRAMNTEAFF. The CDR3 DNA is TGCGCCAGCAACGACAGGGCTATGAACACTGAAGCTTTCTTT.

There are many counts of this clone. V usage is TRBV5-6 and J usage is TRBJ2-7, with 7 bases fitting TRBD2. The V segment lost 4 bases and the J segment 3 bases; nucleotides outside the gene matches: 4. The CDR3 runs 13 residues. The germline CDR1 and CDR2 sequences are SGHDT and YYEEEE. CDR3 sequence: CASSTGLGYEQYF. The CDR3 DNA reads TGTGCCAGCAGCACCGGACTAGGCTACGAGCAGTACTTC.

CDR3 DNA sequence: TGTGCCAGCTCACCGGGACAGGGTTGGGGAAATGAGCAGTTCTTC. Protein product: CASSPGQGWGNEQFF. The chain joins TRBV18 to TRBJ2-1; 9 bases align to TRBD1. The germline V gene encodes CDR1 KGHSH and CDR2 LQKENI. The CDR3 spans 15 residues. V was clipped by 3 bases and J by 7 bases; unmatched bases: 7.

The chain combines TRBV3-1 (or the pseudogene TRBV3-2) with TRBJ2-7; D is undetermined. Germline values: CDR1 LGHDT, CDR2 YNNKEL (reference sequence). CDR3 size: 14 residues. V was trimmed by 7 bases and J by 2 bases, leaving 15 bases between them. The DNA for the CDR3 is TGTGCCAGCACCCAGGCAGGATCTACCTACGAGCAGTACTTC. Residues: CASTQAGSTYEQYF.

This sequence joins TRBV6-2 or TRBV6-3 and TRBJ2-7; 7 positions agree with TRBD2. The CDR3 spans 15 residues. Germline values: CDR1 MNHEY, CDR2 SVGEGT. The V gene end was trimmed by 4 bases and the J gene end by 0 bases; junction bases not matched to a gene: 6. CDR3 DNA sequence: TGTGCCAGCAGTTTGACTAGCTGGAGCTCCTACGAGCAGTACTTC. As protein: CASSLTSWSSYEQYF.

The chain recombines TRBV6-5 with TRBJ2-3; 10 nucleotides line up with TRBD2. Germline V gives CDR1 MNHEY, CDR2 SVGAGI. V lost 8 bases, J lost 3 bases, and 8 bases stayed unmatched. The CDR3 extends over 15 amino acids. CDR3 protein: CASGNSGRQTDTQYF. CDR3 in DNA: TGTGCCAGCGGAAATAGCGGGAGGCAGACAGATACGCAGTATTTT.

This chain joins TRBV4-1 and TRBJ2-7, with a weak D call TRBD1 (6 bases). Germline V CDR1 and CDR2: MGHRA, YSYEKL. This CDR3 region has 15 residues. Trimming pared 5 bases from V and 4 bases from J, leaving 18 bases between. The CDR3 region has the DNA TGCGCCAGCAGCTACAGGGACGCGTCTCCATACGAGCAGTACTTC. Translated: CASSYRDASPYEQYF.

The table lists this clone with a count of one. This chain joins TRBV6-2 or TRBV6-3 and TRBJ1-2; 9 positions agree with TRBD1. There are 15 residues in the CDR3. V lost 6 bases, J lost 2 bases, and 7 bases stayed unmatched. The germline V gene has CDR1 MNHEY and CDR2 SVGEGT. The CDR3 sequence is CASSPTGTGNYGYTF. The CDR3 DNA follows: TGTGCCAGCAGCCCTACTGGGACAGGGAACTATGGCTACACCTTC.

The chain has TRBV6-5 and TRBJ1-1; 12 bases line up with TRBD1. Germline V lookup: CDR1 MNHEY, CDR2 SVGAGI. J gave up 4 bases and V 6 bases, and 6 bases lay outside the gene matches. This CDR3 region has 15 residues. The CDR3: CASRGTGGLGTEAFF. Here the CDR3 DNA reads TGTGCCAGCAGGGGGACAGGGGGCCTGGGCACTGAAGCTTTCTTT.

This chain uses TRBV27 with TRBJ2-7, with D unresolved. V was shortened by 3 bases and J by 3 bases, with 9 bases between the two germline ends. In germline, CDR1 is MNHEY, CDR2 SMNVEV (reference sequence). This CDR3 has 13 amino acids. The DNA of the CDR3 is TGTGCCAGCAGTTTGGCGGTTAGCTACGAGCAGTACTTC. Translation: CASSLAVSYEQYF.

The chain joins TRBV13 to TRBJ1-2; a weak D match, TRBD1 (6 bases). The CDR3 length is 17 residues. Trimming left V 2 bases short and J 4 bases short, with 20 bases between. Per germline, CDR1 PRHDT and CDR2 FYEKMQ (reference sequence). The CDR3 reads CASSLFPPRGGRYGYTF. CDR3 nucleotide sequence: TGTGCCAGCAGCTTATTCCCGCCACGCGGGGGCCGCTATGGCTACACCTTC.

V is TRBV18 and J is TRBJ2-5, with 7 bases matching TRBD2. V dropped 2 bases and J dropped 5; count of bases not matched to a gene: 8. There are 15 residues in the CDR3. Looked up from germline, CDR1 is KGHSH and CDR2 is LQKENI. CDR3 sequence: CASSPYTGGLETQYF. The CDR3 DNA reads as TGTGCCAGCTCACCATACACGGGAGGTCTGGAGACCCAGTACTTC.

The V gene is TRBV7-2, the J gene TRBJ1-2; possibly TRBD1 for D (5 bases). V was trimmed by 0 bases and J by 4 bases, leaving 6 bases between them. Germline V lookup: CDR1 SGHTA, CDR2 FQGNSA. The length of the CDR3 is 13 residues. CDR3 coding DNA: TGTGCCAGCAGCTTAGCAGGGGTCTATGGCTACACCTTC. Translation gives CASSLAGVYGYTF.

The chain employs TRBV2 and TRBJ2-1; D gene unclear. Looked up from germline, CDR1 is SNHLY and CDR2 is FYNNEI. This CDR3 has 14 amino acids. V was shortened by 7 bases and J by 4 bases, with 14 bases between the two germline ends. In nucleotides, the CDR3 is TGTGCCAGCATAGGCGAGTTCAGGTACAATGAGCAGTTCTTC. This gives the protein CASIGEFRYNEQFF.